In this sample, the clone carrying this TCR beta chain turned up a few times. The source of the sample is a study of monozygotic twins with cystic fibrosis. Method: immunoSEQ multiplex PCR; TCRdb's copy keeps in-frame clones and lacks some. This table holds about 36,000 clones, 84% found once. The sequence derives from a girl aged 2 to 9 with cystic fibrosis. The sample taken for sequencing was blood.

The CDR3 protein is CASSRKKVGEKLFF. The CDR3 coding sequence is TGCGCCAGCAGCCGAAAAAAAGTCGGTGAAAAACTGTTTTTT. The V gene is TRBV4-3, the J gene TRBJ1-4; D gene uncertain. V was cut by 4 bases and J by 7 bases, with 13 bases left in between. Looked up from germline, CDR1 is LGHNA and CDR2 is YSLEER. This CDR3 has 14 residues.